Following are 11 T cell receptor beta chains from one sample sequenced in a study of blood T cell repertoires in COVID-19. The assay was immunoSEQ multiplex PCR, and TCRdb's table has in-frame clones only and misses some. Seen here are about 150,000 clones, roughly 88% observed once, and the top ten hold 0.63%. Sequenced: peripheral blood. The receptors shown here come from a man aged 55 to 70 with COVID-19, enrolled during active disease.

This clone was detected only once. At one of its ends the junction is not consistent with the germline gene, which may arise from a read error. V is TRBV19 and J is TRBJ2-1; 9 bases map to TRBD2. The CDR3 length is 17 residues. The germline V gene has CDR1 LNHDA and CDR2 SQIVND (reference sequence). The CDR3 DNA is TGTGCCGGTAGTATAGCGGCTAGCGGGAACTCCTACAATGAGCAGTTCTTC. Protein product: CAGSIAASGNSYNEQFF. Complete variable domain (other parts from reference TRBV19 and TRBJ2-1): DGGITQSPKYLFRKEGQNVTLSCEQNLNHDAMYWYRQDPGQGLRLIYYSQIVNDFQKGDIAEGYSVSREKKESFPLTVTSAQKNPTAFYLCAGSIAASGNSYNEQFFGPGTRLTVL.

This chain connects TRBV4-1 to TRBJ2-1; the match to TRBD1 covers 7 bases. This CDR3 has 16 residues. Germline assignment: CDR1 MGHRA and CDR2 YSYEKL. V gave up 1 base and J gave up 3 bases; unmatched junction bases: 6. The chain's CDR3 is CASSQADRDLYNEQFF. The DNA for the CDR3 is TGCGCCAGCAGCCAAGCTGACAGGGACCTCTACAATGAGCAGTTCTTC.

The V gene is TRBV5-5, the J gene TRBJ2-7; D is undetermined. The CDR3 totals 13 residues. Germline CDR1 is SGHKS and CDR2 is YYEKEE (reference sequence). The V end was cut by 0 bases, the J end by 2 bases, with 6 bases between. CDR3 protein: CASSLAYTYEQYF. CDR3 nucleotides: TGTGCCAGCAGCTTGGCGTACACCTACGAGCAGTACTTC.

The V and J genes are TRBV27 and TRBJ2-3, with a weak D call TRBD1 (6 bases). CDR3 length: 15 amino acids. V was clipped by 4 bases and J by 2 bases, with 13 bases between them. CDR1 MNHEY and CDR2 SMNVEV come from the germline V gene (reference sequence). CDR3 amino acids: CASSSQGDITDTQYF. The CDR3 DNA reads TGTGCCAGCAGTTCCCAAGGGGACATCACAGATACGCAGTATTTT.

The V call is TRBV28, the J call TRBJ1-2, with 11 bases aligning to TRBD1. V lost 6 bases to trimming and J lost 6 bases; unmatched junction nucleotides: 12. Looked up from germline, CDR1 is MDHEN and CDR2 is SYDVKM. The CDR3 length is 16 residues. CDR3 sequence: CASSPQDRGLIDGYTF. The CDR3 DNA follows: TGTGCCAGCAGCCCCCAGGACAGGGGGCTTATCGATGGCTACACCTTC.

This chain links TRBV28 with TRBJ2-7; tentative D call: TRBD2 (6 bases). The germline V gene has CDR1 MDHEN and CDR2 SYDVKM. The CDR3 has 16 amino acids. V was trimmed by 3 bases and J by 1 base, leaving 16 bases between them. This chain's CDR3 is CASSFQAGGGSYEQYF. The CDR3 DNA reads as TGTGCCAGCAGTTTTCAGGCAGGAGGAGGGTCCTACGAGCAGTACTTC. The variable domain in full, completed from reference TRBV28 and TRBJ2-7, reads DVKVTQSSRYLVKRTGEKVFLECVQDMDHENMFWYRQDPGLGLRLIYFSYDVKMKEKGDIPEGYSVSREKKERFSLILESASTNQTSMYLCASSFQAGGGSYEQYFGPGTRLTVT.

The chain links TRBV6-5 to TRBJ1-2; 10 bases line up with TRBD1. V was clipped by 6 bases and J by 3 bases; unmatched bases: 4. This CDR3 comprises 14 residues. The germline V gene encodes CDR1 MNHEY and CDR2 SVGAGI. CDR3: CASRRQGADYGYTF. The CDR3 DNA follows: TGTGCCAGCAGACGACAGGGGGCGGACTATGGCTACACCTTC.

The chain joins TRBV6-2 or TRBV6-3 to TRBJ2-2, with 7 bases identical to TRBD2. V was clipped by 5 bases and J by 2 bases; unmatched bases: 2. CDR1 MNHEY and CDR2 SVGEGT come from the germline V gene. The CDR3 runs to 14 residues. CDR3 nucleotides: TGTGCCAGCAGTAGCGGGGCCAACACCGGGGAGCTGTTTTTT. It translates to CASSSGANTGELFF.

A few counts support this clone. The chain uses TRBV12-3 or TRBV12-4 and TRBJ1-3, with D tentatively TRBD1 (6 bases). This CDR3 is 13 amino acids long. The CDR3 spells CATRGAAESTIYF. For the CDR3, the DNA is TGTGCAACGCGGGGGGCTGCGGAAAGCACCATATATTTT.

This clone was observed a single time. The V and J genes are TRBV5-1 and TRBJ2-5, with D uncertain. V was cut by 3 bases and J by 2 bases, with 11 bases left in between. In germline, CDR1 is SGHRS, CDR2 YFSETQ. CDR3 size: 14 residues. The CDR3 loop reads CASSSPLGQETQYF. The CDR3 DNA follows: TGCGCCAGCAGCTCCCCTCTAGGTCAAGAGACCCAGTACTTC.

The chain links TRBV11-2 to TRBJ2-3; the match to TRBD2 covers 9 bases. The CDR3 loop spans 16 amino acids. The germline CDR1 and CDR2 sequences are SGHAT and FQNNGV. V shed 1 base, J shed 3 bases, and the junction held 5 bases outside the gene matches. The DNA of the CDR3 is TGTGCCAGCAGCTTAGGGGCTAGCGGGAAGACAGATACGCAGTATTTT. Its translation is CASSLGASGKTDTQYF.